Listed here are 14 T cell receptor beta chains from one sample, sequenced in a study of cytomegalovirus exposure and HLA in healthy donors (dated 2017 in TCRdb). The library was built by means of the immunoSEQ multiplex PCR assay. For the multiplex PCR, a mixture combining 60 forward primers for TCR Vbeta segments and 13 reverse primers for TCR Jbeta segments was used. TCRdb limited this immuneACCESS table to in-frame rearrangements with V and J called. A share of clones is missing; checked studies link under half to unresolved V genes, and the rest is unexplained. The sample's own table lists 150,000 to 200,000 clones. The top ten clones comprise about 0.8% of the sample. The sample was PBMCs. Receptor source: a woman aged 18-30 years in good health and CMV-seropositive.

As DNA, the CDR3 is TGCAGCGTCGGCACTCTGGGGGGGCGCGACTATGGCTACACCTTC. This gives the protein CSVGTLGGRDYGYTF. The chain carries TRBV29-1 and TRBJ1-2; D might be TRBD1 (6 bases). In germline, CDR1 is SQVTM, CDR2 ANQGSEA. There are 15 residues in the CDR3. V was trimmed by 6 bases and J by 3 bases, leaving 20 bases between them.

V and J are TRBV27 and TRBJ2-7; D is perhaps TRBD1 (6 bases). CDR3 size: 15 residues. Germline assignment: CDR1 MNHEY and CDR2 SMNVEV (reference sequence). Trimming removed 1 base at V and 0 bases at J, with 10 bases between. The CDR3 DNA reads as TGTGCCAGCAGTTTATTTTACAGGGACTCCTACGAGCAGTACTTC. Translating gives CASSLFYRDSYEQYF.

This rearrangement joins TRBV5-1 to TRBJ2-2; D is ambiguous. V was trimmed by 0 bases and J by 7 bases, leaving 4 bases between them. Germline V gives CDR1 SGHRS, CDR2 YFSETQ. The CDR3 runs 12 residues. CDR3 loop: CASSLGDGELFF. The CDR3, as DNA: TGCGCCAGCAGCTTGGGCGACGGGGAGCTGTTTTTT.

The rearrangement uses TRBV11-2 and TRBJ1-2; 7 bases are a match to TRBD1. Per the germline V gene, CDR1 is SGHAT and CDR2 is FQNNGV. After removal of 5 bases from V and 4 bases from J, the junction contained 13 bases not matched to a gene. The CDR3 is made up of 16 amino acids. The CDR3 here is CASSVSTGSDGYGYTF. For the CDR3, the DNA is TGTGCCAGCAGCGTATCGACAGGGTCCGACGGCTATGGCTACACCTTC.

The rearrangement links TRBV10-3 to TRBJ2-5; 12 nucleotides line up with TRBD2. The J call may be incorrect, as the DNA end agrees better with TRBJ2-7. This CDR3 contains 17 residues. Germline-derived CDR1 and CDR2 are ENHRY and SYGVKD. This CDR3 reads CAISELAGTSGFYEQYF. The DNA for the CDR3 is TGTGCCATCAGTGAGTTGGCCGGGACTAGCGGGTTCTACGAGCAGTACTTC.

CDR3 in DNA: TGCGCCAGCAGTACTACAGGGGTTGGCGAGCAGTACTTC. It encodes CASSTTGVGEQYF. The rearrangement links TRBV4-1 to TRBJ2-7; 7 bases fit TRBD1. V gave up 6 bases and J gave up 6 bases; unmatched junction bases: 8. This CDR3 has 13 residues. CDR1 MGHRA and CDR2 YSYEKL come from the germline V gene.

The rearrangement joins TRBV7-2 to TRBJ1-5; D might be TRBD1 (5 bases). The length of the CDR3 is 15 residues. Looked up from germline, CDR1 is SGHTA and CDR2 is FQGNSA. Trimming cost V 5 bases and J 3 bases, with 14 bases left between them. The CDR3 DNA sequence: TGTGCCAGCAGCCGCGGTGGGGGACTCAATCAGCCCCAGCATTTT. It is translated as CASSRGGGLNQPQHF.

This chain joins TRBV2 and TRBJ2-7, with 9 bases identical to TRBD1. CDR3 length: 14 amino acids. V lost 4 bases, J lost 6 bases, and 7 bases stayed unmatched. Germline V CDR1 and CDR2: SNHLY, FYNNEI. The CDR3 reads CASSVLDRGSEQYF. CDR3 coding DNA: TGTGCCAGCAGTGTATTGGACAGGGGTTCCGAGCAGTACTTC.

V usage is TRBV2 and J usage is TRBJ1-2; maybe TRBD1 (5 bases). Germline CDR1 and CDR2: SNHLY and FYNNEI. The CDR3 is 12 amino acids. V was shortened by 7 bases and J by 2 bases, with 8 bases between the two germline ends. CDR3 DNA sequence: TGTGCCAGCAATGCAGGGAACTATGGCTACACCTTC. Translation gives CASNAGNYGYTF. Supplemented by reference TRBV2 and TRBJ1-2, the full variable domain reads EPEVTQTPSHQVTQMGQEVILRCVPISNHLYFYWYRQILGQKVEFLVSFYNNEISEKSEIFDDQFSVERPDGSNFTLKIRSTKLEDSAMYFCASNAGNYGYTFGSGTRLTVV.

The rearrangement joins TRBV4-3 to TRBJ2-3; 12 bases are shared with TRBD2. The germline CDR1 and CDR2 sequences are LGHNA and YSLEER. The CDR3 extends over 16 amino acids. Trimming took 1 base from V and 7 from J; bases not matched to a gene: 6. The CDR3 is CASSQGPSGGANTQYF. The DNA of the CDR3 is TGCGCCAGCAGCCAAGGGCCTAGCGGGGGGGCGAATACGCAGTATTTT.

V is TRBV10-1 and J is TRBJ2-7; D perhaps matches TRBD1 (6 bases). The CDR3 contains 12 residues. V lost 4 bases to trimming and J lost 4 bases, with 8 bases between them. The germline CDR1 and CDR2 sequences are WNHNN and SYGVQD (reference sequence). DNA of the CDR3: TGCGCCAGCAGTGGACAGGCTTACGAGCAGTACTTC. Translated: CASSGQAYEQYF.

To note about this clone: The sample has other DNA sequences that encode this CDR3 too. The genes are TRBV25-1 and TRBJ1-4, with TRBD1 as a possible D gene (5 bases). Trimming left V 0 bases short and J 0 bases short, with 11 bases between. CDR1 MGHDK and CDR2 SYGVNS come from the germline V gene. CDR3 size: 17 residues. The CDR3 DNA is TGTGCCAGCAGTGAATATCAGGGAGGGCCAACTAATGAAAAACTGTTTTTT. Translated, it gives CASSEYQGGPTNEKLFF.

The J gene is TRBJ2-7, the V gene TRBV2, with 7 bases identical to TRBD1. V shed 5 bases and J 9 bases; nucleotides not matched to a gene: 1. The germline gives CDR1 SNHLY, CDR2 FYNNEI. CDR3 length equals 10 residues. The CDR3 DNA is TGTGCCAGCAGTACAGGGGTGCAGTACTTC. It is translated as CASSTGVQYF.

This sequence joins TRBV7-9 and TRBJ1-2, with D perhaps matching TRBD1 (5 bases). Trimming stripped 1 base from V and 6 bases from J, with 6 bases between. The germline CDR1 and CDR2 sequences are SEHNR and FQNEAQ (reference sequence). CDR3 length equals 12 residues. The DNA for the CDR3 is TGTGCCAGCAGCTTAGTCAGGGATGGCTACACCTTC. It codes for CASSLVRDGYTF.